A single sample is the source of the 2 T cell receptor beta chains below, sequenced in a study of identical twins. TCRdb reanalysed the 5' RACE reads using MiXCR and keeps one entry per CDR3 protein. The sample consists of about 100,000 distinct CDR3 sequences, 5.9% of them appearing once. Sequenced material: memory T cells sorted from blood. These receptors all stem from a woman between 45 and 60 years old in good health.

The sample holds many counts of this clonotype. V usage is TRBV5-1 and J usage is TRBJ1-6, with unresolved D. Germline loops: CDR1 SGHRS, CDR2 YFSETQ. V lost 6 bases, J lost 7 bases, and 14 bases lay in between. This CDR3 region has 14 residues. The CDR3 spells CASTSRGGNSPLHF. Here the CDR3 DNA reads TGCGCCAGCACCTCGCGAGGAGGGAATTCACCCCTCCACTTT.

By proportion, this clonotype is medium-sized (0.01 to 0.1%). This chain connects TRBV5-1 to TRBJ2-3; D is unresolved. Trimming stripped 2 bases from V and 2 bases from J, with 9 bases between. The CDR3 has 14 residues. CDR1 SGHRS and CDR2 YFSETQ come from the germline V gene. The CDR3 loop reads CASSLARYTDTQYF. The CDR3 nucleotides read TGCGCCAGCAGCTTAGCGCGGTACACAGATACGCAGTATTTT.